The 3 T cell receptor beta chains listed next were all sequenced from one sample in a study of shared clonotypes between healthy human individuals. Using immunoSEQ multiplex PCR, the repertoire was profiled, and TCRdb retains in-frame clones only, with some absent. The data show approximately 2.3 million clones, with 80% to 95% seen just once and under 0.45% held by the top ten. The sequencing input was naive CD4+ T cells from PBMCs. Subset described: CD45RA+ positively selected. The origin of the receptors is a man younger than 30 in good health. Some clones in this sample may be carry-over from other donors' samples.

The CDR3 bases are TGTGCCAGCAGCTTAGCAAGGACAAAAAACCTAGGGTTCTTC. Protein: CASSLARTKNLGFF. This chain connects TRBV11-3 to TRBJ2-1; D might be TRBD1 (5 bases). The CDR3 spans 14 residues. Germline-derived CDR1 and CDR2 are SGHNT and YENEEA. V lost 1 base, J lost 15 bases, and 19 bases lay in between.

The chain links TRBV7-9 to TRBJ2-1, with TRBD2 identical over 12 bases. This CDR3 has 16 residues. Germline V gene sequence: CDR1 SEHNR, CDR2 FQNEAQ (reference sequence). Unmatched junction bases numbered 12, after V lost 5 bases and J lost 10 bases. The CDR3 is CASSPSRLAGVGEQFF. DNA for the CDR3: TGTGCCAGCAGCCCGAGCCGACTAGCGGGAGTTGGCGAGCAGTTCTTC.

In regard to this clone: This sample also contains other DNA sequences that code for the same CDR3. The V and J genes are TRBV6-5 and TRBJ1-5, with TRBD1 identical over 7 bases. With 2 bases clipped from V and 4 bases from J, the junction kept 5 bases outside the gene matches. In germline, CDR1 is MNHEY, CDR2 SVGAGI. The CDR3 totals 15 residues. DNA of the CDR3: TGTGCCAGCAGTTACAACAGGGGTGGTAATCAGCCCCAGCATTTT. It encodes CASSYNRGGNQPQHF.